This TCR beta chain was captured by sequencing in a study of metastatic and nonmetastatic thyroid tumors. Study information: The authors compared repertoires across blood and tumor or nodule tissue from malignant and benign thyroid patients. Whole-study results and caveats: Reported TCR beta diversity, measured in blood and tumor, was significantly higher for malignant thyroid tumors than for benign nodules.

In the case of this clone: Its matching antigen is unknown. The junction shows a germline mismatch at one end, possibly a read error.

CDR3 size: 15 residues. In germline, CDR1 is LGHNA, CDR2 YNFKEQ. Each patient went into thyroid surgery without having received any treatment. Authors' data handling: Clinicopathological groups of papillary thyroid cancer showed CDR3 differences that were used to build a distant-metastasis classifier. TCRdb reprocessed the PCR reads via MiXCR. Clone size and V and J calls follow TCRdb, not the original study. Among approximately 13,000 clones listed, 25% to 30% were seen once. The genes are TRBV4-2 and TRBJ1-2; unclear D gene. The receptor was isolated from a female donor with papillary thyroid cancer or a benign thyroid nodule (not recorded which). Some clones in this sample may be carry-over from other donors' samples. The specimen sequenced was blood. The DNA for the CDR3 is TGTGCCACCAGCCAAGAAATTAGGGCTTCTTATCGCTACACCTTC. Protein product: CATSQEIRASYRYTF.